The entry that follows covers one T cell receptor beta chain sequence. Antigen unknown. The sample is drawn from a study of cytomegalovirus exposure and HLA in healthy donors. This CDR3 contains 13 residues. The V end was cut by 11 bases, the J end by 10 bases, with 21 bases between. 13 Jbeta primers and 60 Vbeta primers were used for the PCR. Profiled with immunoSEQ multiplex PCR; TCRdb holds only in-frame clones, not every one. The table includes approximately 180,000 clones, roughly 79% detected once. Study outcomes and limitations: Productive rates of about 87% or about 30% were seen for most TCR beta V segments in an earlier analysis. The authors excluded some V segments, including TRBV6-2 and TRBV6-3, as indistinguishable.

What was sequenced was PBMCs. The clonotype was recovered from a male donor in good health and CMV-seronegative. J is TRBJ1-3 and V is TRBV23-1, with D possibly being TRBD1 (5 bases). TRBV23-1 is recorded as an ORF, its role being uncertain. Here the CDR3 DNA reads TGCGCCGGCGCACAGGTCGCAGAAGGGACCATATATTTT. Translating it yields CAGAQVAEGTIYF.